The 28 T cell receptor beta chains below were found in one sample sequenced in a study of control samples from healthy donors and cancer patients. Libraries were prepared by immunoSEQ multiplex PCR; TCRdb keeps only in-frame clonotypes and omits some of them. The sample carries over 150,000 clones, 75% to 95% recorded once. Specimen: blood. These receptors came from a middle-aged woman in good health.

The rearrangement joins TRBV7-6 to TRBJ2-3; D is unclear. CDR1 and CDR2 from the germline V gene are SGHVS and FNYEAQ. This CDR3 is 15 amino acids long. Trimming stripped 3 bases from V and 4 bases from J, with 14 bases between. The CDR3 region has the DNA TGTGCCAGCAGCTTGAGCATCCTTCCGGCAGATACGCAGTATTTT. Protein sequence: CASSLSILPADTQYF.

The rearrangement joins TRBV6-5 to TRBJ1-2; no reliable D call. Germline V gene sequence: CDR1 MNHEY, CDR2 SVGAGI. The CDR3 is 13 residues long. Trimming took 6 bases from V and 4 from J, leaving 12 bases between them. The CDR3 reads CASSQTAGYGYTF. The CDR3 bases are TGTGCCAGCAGCCAAACGGCAGGCTATGGCTACACCTTC.

This rearrangement joins TRBV10-3 to TRBJ1-2; 10 bases align to TRBD1. The CDR3 spans 14 residues. Losses at the gene ends were 6 bases for V and 4 bases for J; bases not matched to a gene: 5. Germline V gene sequence: CDR1 ENHRY, CDR2 SYGVKD. This chain's CDR3 is CAISGGQGGYGYTF. In DNA, the CDR3 is TGTGCCATCAGCGGAGGACAGGGGGGCTATGGCTACACCTTC.

The CDR3 region is CASSQDTGGGPYGYTF. The CDR3 DNA reads TGTGCCAGCAGCCAAGATACAGGGGGCGGGCCTTATGGCTACACCTTC. The genes are TRBV14 and TRBJ1-2; 9 bases match TRBD1. This CDR3 has 16 amino acids. Losses at the gene ends were 0 bases for V and 5 bases for J; bases not matched to a gene: 7. Germline loops: CDR1 SGHDN, CDR2 FVKESK.

V and J are TRBV7-8 and TRBJ2-7; D call uncertain. The CDR3 consists of 13 residues. V shed 5 bases and J shed 0 bases, with 8 bases lying between them. Germline values: CDR1 SGHVS, CDR2 FQNEAQ. The DNA of the CDR3 is TGTGCCAGCAGCGAATCGGTCTCCTACGAGCAGTACTTC. It translates to CASSESVSYEQYF.

The rearrangement uses TRBV11-2 and TRBJ1-4; tentative D call: TRBD1 (6 bases). The CDR3 length is 13 residues. V shed 4 bases and J shed 7 bases, with 10 bases lying between them. Germline V gene data show CDR1 as SGHAT and CDR2 as FQNNGV. CDR3 coding DNA: TGTGCCAGCAGCTATGGGACACTTGAAAAACTGTTTTTT. It specifies CASSYGTLEKLFF. The entire variable domain, with the rest obtained from reference TRBV11-2 and TRBJ1-4, is as follows: EAGVAQSPRYKIIEKRQSVAFWCNPISGHATLYWYQQILGQGPKLLIQFQNNGVVDDSQLPKDRFSAERLKGVDSTLKIQPAKLEDSAVYLCASSYGTLEKLFFGSGTQLSVL.

The V gene is TRBV9, the J gene TRBJ2-2; 8 nucleotides align to TRBD1. Germline V gene sequence: CDR1 SGDLS, CDR2 YYNGEE. The CDR3 runs to 16 residues. J lost 4 bases, V lost 0 bases, and 5 bases had no gene match. The CDR3 nucleotides are TGTGCCAGCAGCGTAGGTCAGGGGGCGAGCACCGGGGAGCTGTTTTTT. The encoded protein is CASSVGQGASTGELFF.

The V and J genes are TRBV19 and TRBJ2-2; 8 bases are shared with TRBD1. J was trimmed by 3 bases and V by 7 bases; bases with no gene match: 13. This CDR3 region has 17 residues. Germline CDR1 and CDR2: LNHDA and SQIVND (reference sequence). The CDR3 spells CASIPTSKTGDTGELFF. CDR3 bases: TGTGCCAGTATCCCCACCTCTAAGACAGGGGACACCGGGGAGCTGTTTTTT.

The J gene is TRBJ2-2, the V gene TRBV29-1; tentative D call: TRBD1 (5 bases). This CDR3 comprises 15 residues. CDR1 is SQVTM, CDR2 ANQGSEA, per germline. V was shortened by 1 base and J by 1 base, with 10 bases between the two germline ends. This CDR3 is CSVEVVGVNTGELFF. The CDR3 DNA reads as TGCAGCGTTGAAGTCGTAGGGGTGAACACCGGGGAGCTGTTTTTT.

Comments on this clone: One end of the junction fails to match germline, which may point to a read error. The chain uses TRBV6-6 and TRBJ1-1; 11 bases are a match to TRBD1. This CDR3 spans 15 amino acids. CDR1 and CDR2 (germline): MNHNY, SVGAGI (reference sequence). The CDR3 region has the DNA TGTGCCGGCAGGGGACAGGGGGGAACGAACACTGAAGCTTTCTTT. Its translation is CAGRGQGGTNTEAFF.

The rearrangement joins TRBV5-1 to TRBJ1-1; TRBD1 matches 7 bases. This CDR3 spans 15 amino acids. V trimming: 0 bases; J trimming: 7 bases; junction bases outside the gene matches: 9. In germline, CDR1 is SGHRS, CDR2 YFSETQ. This chain's CDR3 is CASSLAGRGLDEAFF. The CDR3 region has the DNA TGCGCCAGCAGCTTGGCCGGCAGGGGGTTGGATGAAGCTTTCTTT.

A single count supports this clone. The CDR3 DNA sequence: TGTGCCAGCAGTGTGACAGCCCCCCTTGTGAGTGGCTACACCTTC. Translation: CASSVTAPLVSGYTF. J is TRBJ1-2 and V is TRBV27, with D possibly TRBD1 on 5 matching bases. The CDR3 spans 15 residues. The germline gives CDR1 MNHEY, CDR2 SMNVEV (reference sequence). The V gene lost 5 bases and the J gene lost 7 bases, with 20 bases spanning the gap.

Here the CDR3 reads CATSGAGGTGELFF. The CDR3 DNA sequence: TGTGCCACCAGTGGCGCGGGGGGCACCGGGGAGCTGTTTTTT. This chain links TRBV24-1 with TRBJ2-2, with 8 bases that match TRBD2. With 5 bases clipped from V and 4 bases from J, the junction kept 2 bases outside the gene matches. The V gene's germline CDR1 is KGHDR and CDR2 SFDVKD. The CDR3 runs 14 residues.

This clone was counted only a few times. V and J are TRBV5-4 and TRBJ1-1; D is unclear. The V gene's germline CDR1 is SGHNT and CDR2 YYREEE (reference sequence). V dropped 2 bases and J dropped 8 bases, with 13 bases sitting between them. The CDR3 spans 13 residues. The CDR3 spells CASSFSTAQEAFF. The CDR3 nucleotides read TGTGCCAGCAGCTTTTCTACAGCACAGGAAGCTTTCTTT.

This clone appeared once. The V and J genes are TRBV1 and TRBJ2-7. TRBV1 is assigned pseudogene status. The CDR3 runs 13 residues. CDR3 bases: TGCACCAGCAGCCAAGTGAACGGATACGAGCAGTACTTC. Translated: CTSSQVNGYEQYF.

The genes are TRBV7-9 and TRBJ2-3, with 8 bases identical to TRBD1. CDR1 SEHNR and CDR2 FQNEAQ come from the germline V gene (reference sequence). V shed 5 bases, J shed 7 bases, and the junction held 14 bases outside the gene matches. The CDR3 runs 16 residues. CDR3 bases: TGTGCCAGCAGCCCTCGGACAGGGCCCACACTGAATACGCAGTATTTT. Translation: CASSPRTGPTLNTQYF.

The J gene is TRBJ2-7, the V gene TRBV4-1, with 8 bases matching TRBD1. V shed 3 bases and J 5 bases; nucleotides not matched to a gene: 6. This CDR3 is built from 14 residues. Looked up from germline, CDR1 is MGHRA and CDR2 is YSYEKL. The CDR3 nucleotides read TGCGCCAGCAGCCATCCGGACAGGGTCCACGAGCAGTACTTC. Translation gives CASSHPDRVHEQYF.

The CDR3 sequence is CSVRRPGSNEQFF. For the CDR3, the DNA is TGCAGCGTCCGAAGGCCTGGTAGCAATGAGCAGTTCTTC. V and J are TRBV29-1 and TRBJ2-1, with D unclear. CDR1 is SQVTM and CDR2 is ANQGSEA in the germline V gene. The length of the CDR3 is 13 residues. Trimming took off 6 bases at V and 6 bases at J, with 15 bases between the two ends.

This chain's CDR3 is CASSLDGANEAFF. CDR3 nucleotides: TGTGCCAGCAGCTTAGATGGGGCGAATGAAGCTTTCTTT. The chain employs TRBV11-3 and TRBJ1-1; tentative D call: TRBD1 (5 bases). V was trimmed by 0 bases and J by 7 bases, leaving 9 bases between them. The CDR3 has 13 amino acids. Per the germline V gene, CDR1 is SGHNT and CDR2 is YENEEA.

Written as DNA, the CDR3 is TGTGCCAGCAGTCTCGGGGGGGGCCGAGATACGCAGTATTTT. It encodes CASSLGGGRDTQYF. The chain uses TRBV6-2 or TRBV6-3 and TRBJ2-3, with 8 bases matching TRBD2. Germline loops: CDR1 MNHEY, CDR2 SVGEGT. Trimming at V came to 5 bases and at J to 5 bases, leaving 6 bases not matched to a gene. The CDR3 is made up of 14 amino acids.

The chain carries TRBV3-1 (or the pseudogene TRBV3-2) and TRBJ2-1; 11 positions match TRBD1. Losses at the gene ends were 4 bases for V and 5 bases for J; bases not matched to a gene: 7. The CDR3 has 16 amino acids. Germline V CDR1 and CDR2: LGHDT, YNNKEL (reference sequence). CDR3 loop: CASSPGDRGAHNEQFF. CDR3 in DNA: TGTGCCAGCAGCCCTGGGGACAGGGGGGCCCACAATGAGCAGTTCTTC.

The chain links TRBV19 to TRBJ1-2; 10 nucleotides agree with TRBD1. Germline V gives CDR1 LNHDA, CDR2 SQIVND (reference sequence). V shed 11 bases and J 6 bases; nucleotides not matched to a gene: 9. The CDR3 covers 13 residues. The CDR3 nucleotides read TGTGCCGGACGGGACAGGGGAAAACATGGCTACACCTTC. The encoded protein is CAGRDRGKHGYTF.

The V gene is TRBV2, the J gene TRBJ1-1, with a tentative D call TRBD1 (5 bases). This CDR3 spans 16 amino acids. The germline CDR1 and CDR2 sequences are SNHLY and FYNNEI. Trimming removed 5 bases at V and 4 bases at J, with 20 bases between. CDR3 protein: CASSHPGERKATEAFF. The CDR3 DNA is TGTGCCAGCAGTCACCCGGGGGAGAGGAAGGCCACTGAAGCTTTCTTT.

The V call is TRBV7-9, the J call TRBJ2-7; 16 bases are a match to TRBD2. With V trimmed by 5 bases and J by 7 bases, 2 bases remained unmatched. Germline CDR1 reads SEHNR; CDR2 reads FQNEAQ (reference sequence). The CDR3 is 14 residues long. CDR3 nucleotide sequence: TGTGCCAGCAGCGGGACTAGCGGGGGGGAGGAGCAGTACTTC. This sequence encodes CASSGTSGGEEQYF.

The rearrangement joins TRBV4-1 to TRBJ2-7; D perhaps matches TRBD2 (6 bases). The CDR3 has 17 residues. In germline, CDR1 is MGHRA, CDR2 YSYEKL. V lost 5 bases to trimming and J lost 4 bases, with 24 bases between them. The CDR3 DNA is TGCGCCAGCAGCATATTCATCGTGACTCGGGACTTATACGAGCAGTACTTC. This gives the protein CASSIFIVTRDLYEQYF.

The V gene is TRBV18, the J gene TRBJ1-2; D may be TRBD1 (5 bases). CDR1 is KGHSH and CDR2 is LQKENI in the germline V gene. CDR3 length: 12 amino acids. Trimming stripped 6 bases from V and 7 bases from J, with 12 bases between. CDR3 protein: CASSPGGRGYTF. The DNA of the CDR3 is TGTGCCAGCTCTCCGGGGGGACGTGGCTACACCTTC.

V gene TRBV18 combines with J gene TRBJ2-5; D call uncertain. This CDR3 region has 17 residues. Trimming cost V 2 bases and J 4 bases, with 20 bases left between them. Germline V CDR1 and CDR2: KGHSH, LQKENI. CDR3 residues: CASSPYLSRASAETQYF. CDR3 sequence (DNA): TGTGCCAGCTCACCATATTTGAGTCGGGCCTCGGCAGAGACCCAGTACTTC.

The V gene is TRBV20-1, the J gene TRBJ2-5; D perhaps matches TRBD1 (5 bases). CDR1 is DFQATT, CDR2 SNEGSKA, per germline (reference sequence). Trimming took off 3 bases at V and 5 bases at J, with 7 bases between the two ends. The CDR3 runs 11 residues. The CDR3 loop reads CSARGRETQYF. The DNA of the CDR3 is TGCAGTGCTAGGGGGCGGGAGACCCAGTACTTC.